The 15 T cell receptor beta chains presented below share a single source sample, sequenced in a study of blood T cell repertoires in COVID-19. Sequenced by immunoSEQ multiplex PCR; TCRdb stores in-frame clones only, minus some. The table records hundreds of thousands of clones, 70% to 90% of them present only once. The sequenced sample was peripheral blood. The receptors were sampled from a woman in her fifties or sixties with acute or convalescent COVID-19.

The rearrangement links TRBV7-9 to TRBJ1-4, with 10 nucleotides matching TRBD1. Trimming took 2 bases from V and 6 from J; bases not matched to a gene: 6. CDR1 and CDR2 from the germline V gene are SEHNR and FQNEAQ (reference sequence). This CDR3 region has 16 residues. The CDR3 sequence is CASSLIPGQGDEKLFF. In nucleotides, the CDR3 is TGTGCCAGCAGCTTAATCCCAGGACAGGGGGATGAAAAACTGTTTTTT.

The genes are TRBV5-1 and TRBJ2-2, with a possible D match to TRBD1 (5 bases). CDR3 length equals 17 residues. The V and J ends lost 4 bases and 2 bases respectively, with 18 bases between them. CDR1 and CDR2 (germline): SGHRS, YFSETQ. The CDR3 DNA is TGCGCCAGCAGCCGGTCTGAGGACATGTTCAACACCGGGGAGCTGTTTTTT. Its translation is CASSRSEDMFNTGELFF.

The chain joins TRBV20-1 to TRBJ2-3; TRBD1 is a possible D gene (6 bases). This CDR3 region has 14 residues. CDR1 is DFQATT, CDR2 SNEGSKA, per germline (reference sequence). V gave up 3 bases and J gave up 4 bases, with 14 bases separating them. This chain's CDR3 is CSASPGVGADTQYF. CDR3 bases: TGCAGTGCTAGTCCAGGGGTAGGAGCAGATACGCAGTATTTT.

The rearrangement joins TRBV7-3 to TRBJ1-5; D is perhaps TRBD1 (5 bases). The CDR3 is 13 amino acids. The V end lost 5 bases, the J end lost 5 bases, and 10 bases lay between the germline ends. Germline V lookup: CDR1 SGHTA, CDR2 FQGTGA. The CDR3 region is CASSLDKDQPQHF. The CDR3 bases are TGTGCCAGCAGCCTGGACAAGGATCAGCCCCAGCATTTT.

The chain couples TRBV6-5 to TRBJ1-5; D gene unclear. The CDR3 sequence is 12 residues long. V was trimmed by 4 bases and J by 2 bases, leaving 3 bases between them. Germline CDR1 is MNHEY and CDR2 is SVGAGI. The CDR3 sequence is CASSSGNQPQHF. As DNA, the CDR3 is TGTGCCAGCAGTTCCGGCAATCAGCCCCAGCATTTT.

This CDR3 is CATSDRDRGLYEQYF. CDR3 DNA sequence: TGTGCCACCAGTGATCGGGACAGGGGGCTCTACGAGCAGTACTTC. The genes are TRBV24-1 and TRBJ2-7; 12 nucleotides agree with TRBD1. V was clipped by 3 bases and J by 3 bases; unmatched bases: 2. This CDR3 has 15 amino acids. Germline values: CDR1 KGHDR, CDR2 SFDVKD.

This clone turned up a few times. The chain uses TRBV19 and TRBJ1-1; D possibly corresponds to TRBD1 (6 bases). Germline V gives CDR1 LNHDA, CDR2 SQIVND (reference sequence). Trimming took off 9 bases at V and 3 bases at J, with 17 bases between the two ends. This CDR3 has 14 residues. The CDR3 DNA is TGTGCCAGCGAAGACACAGGGTTGTACACTGAAGCTTTCTTT. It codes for CASEDTGLYTEAFF.

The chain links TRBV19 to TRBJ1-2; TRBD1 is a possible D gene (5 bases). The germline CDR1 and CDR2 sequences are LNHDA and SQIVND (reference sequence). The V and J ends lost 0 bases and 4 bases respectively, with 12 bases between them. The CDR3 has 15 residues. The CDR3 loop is CASSIDQRGSYGYTF. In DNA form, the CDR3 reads TGTGCCAGTAGTATAGATCAGCGGGGCTCCTATGGCTACACCTTC.

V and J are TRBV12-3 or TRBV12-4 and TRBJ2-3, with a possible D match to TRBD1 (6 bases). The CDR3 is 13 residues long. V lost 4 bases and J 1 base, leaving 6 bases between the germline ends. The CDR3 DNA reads TGTGCCAGCAGTTGGACAGGCACAGATACGCAGTATTTT. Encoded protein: CASSWTGTDTQYF.

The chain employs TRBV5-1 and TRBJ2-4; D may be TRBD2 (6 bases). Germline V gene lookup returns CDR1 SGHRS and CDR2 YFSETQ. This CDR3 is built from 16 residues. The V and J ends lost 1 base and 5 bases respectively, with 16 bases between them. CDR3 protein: CASSLLAGSDQNIQYF. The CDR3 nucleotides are TGCGCCAGCAGCTTGTTGGCGGGGAGTGACCAAAACATTCAGTACTTC.

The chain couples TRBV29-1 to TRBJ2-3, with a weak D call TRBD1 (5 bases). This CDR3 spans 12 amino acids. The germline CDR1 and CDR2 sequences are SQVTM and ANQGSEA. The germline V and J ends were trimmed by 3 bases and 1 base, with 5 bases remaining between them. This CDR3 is CSVDRGTDTQYF. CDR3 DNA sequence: TGCAGCGTTGACAGGGGCACAGATACGCAGTATTTT.

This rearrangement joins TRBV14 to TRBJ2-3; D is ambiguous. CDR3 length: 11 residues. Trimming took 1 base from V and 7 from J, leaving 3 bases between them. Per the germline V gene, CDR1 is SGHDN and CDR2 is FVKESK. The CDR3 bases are TGTGCCAGCAGCCAAGGTAATACGCAGTATTTT. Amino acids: CASSQGNTQYF.

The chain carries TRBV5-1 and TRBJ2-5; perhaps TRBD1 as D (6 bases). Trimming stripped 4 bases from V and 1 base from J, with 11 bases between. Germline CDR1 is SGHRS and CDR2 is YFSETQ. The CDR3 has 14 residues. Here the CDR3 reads CASSLRQAQETQYF. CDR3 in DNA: TGCGCCAGCAGCCTTAGACAGGCCCAAGAGACCCAGTACTTC.

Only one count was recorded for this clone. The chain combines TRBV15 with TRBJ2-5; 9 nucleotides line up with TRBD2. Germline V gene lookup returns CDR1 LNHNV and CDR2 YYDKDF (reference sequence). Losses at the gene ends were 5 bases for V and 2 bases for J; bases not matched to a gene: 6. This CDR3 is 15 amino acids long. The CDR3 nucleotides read TGTGCCACCAGCTCCCCCCTAGCGGGACAAGAGACCCAGTACTTC. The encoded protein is CATSSPLAGQETQYF.

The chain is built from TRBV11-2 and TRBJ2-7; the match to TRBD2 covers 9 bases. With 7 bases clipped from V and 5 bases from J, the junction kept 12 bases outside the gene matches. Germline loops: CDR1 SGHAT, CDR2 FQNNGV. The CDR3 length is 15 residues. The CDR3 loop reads CASTPVGGRADEQYF. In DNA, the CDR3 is TGTGCCAGCACTCCGGTCGGCGGGAGGGCCGACGAGCAGTACTTC.